This T cell receptor (beta chain) was identified in a study of T-cell reconstitution after alpha-beta-depleted transplantation in children. Preparation of the TCRbeta library involved a method that used unique molecular identifiers. Using its own MiXCR run on the PCR reads, TCRdb lists one record per CDR3 protein. The top ten clones hold around 0.96% of a sample with some 600,000 distinct CDR3 sequences, over 15% of them seen once. This clonotype was observed many times. Looked up from germline, CDR1 is MNHEY and CDR2 is SVGAGI. V shed 3 bases, J shed 0 bases, and the junction held 5 bases outside the gene matches. This CDR3 has 15 residues.

This specimen was PBMCs from the stem cell graft donor, taken from the stem cell graft. This TCR was sampled from a human donor who donated a stem cell graft to a child with acute myeloid leukemia. This chain uses TRBV6-5 with TRBJ2-7; 7 nucleotides line up with TRBD2. CDR3 in amino acids: CASSYSGGSSYEQYF. DNA for the CDR3: TGTGCCAGCAGTTATTCCGGGGGGAGCTCCTACGAGCAGTACTTC.